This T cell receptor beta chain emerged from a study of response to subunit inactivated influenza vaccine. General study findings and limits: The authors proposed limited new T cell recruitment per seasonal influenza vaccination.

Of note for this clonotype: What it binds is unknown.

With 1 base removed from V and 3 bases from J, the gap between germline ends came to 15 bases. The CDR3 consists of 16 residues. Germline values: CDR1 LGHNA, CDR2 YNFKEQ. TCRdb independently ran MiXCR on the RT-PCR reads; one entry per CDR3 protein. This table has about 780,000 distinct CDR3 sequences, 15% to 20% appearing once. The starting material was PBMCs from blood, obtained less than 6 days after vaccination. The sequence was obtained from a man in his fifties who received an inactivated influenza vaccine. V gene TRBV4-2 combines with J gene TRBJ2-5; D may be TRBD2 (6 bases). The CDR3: CASSQGLGPGEETQYF. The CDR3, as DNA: TGTGCCAGCAGCCAAGGTTTGGGGCCGGGGGAAGAGACCCAGTACTTC.